Presented here are 21 T cell receptor beta chains from one specimen sequenced in a study of technical replicates of blood from a few donors. TCRdb's table, derived via immunoSEQ multiplex PCR, lists solely in-frame clones and lacks some. Among about 70,000 clones listed, 95% to 98% were seen once. The sequenced material came from T cells isolated from PBMCs. The receptors derive from a human donor in good health.

The chain carries TRBV18 and TRBJ2-1; 9 bases match TRBD2. Germline V gene data show CDR1 as KGHSH and CDR2 as LQKENI. Trimming took 4 bases from V and 4 from J; bases not matched to a gene: 11. The CDR3 is made up of 17 amino acids. CDR3 amino acids: CASSLVSGSSIYNEQFF. CDR3 nucleotides: TGTGCCAGCTCACTAGTTAGCGGGAGCTCTATATACAATGAGCAGTTCTTC.

The rearrangement links TRBV7-3 to TRBJ2-1, with a possible D match to TRBD2 (6 bases). The V gene lost 5 bases and the J gene lost 3 bases, with 23 bases spanning the gap. CDR1 is SGHTA and CDR2 is FQGTGA in the germline V gene. CDR3 length: 18 amino acids. DNA of the CDR3: TGTGCCAGCAGCCTCGCACCTCCCGGGACTGGGGTCTACAATGAGCAGTTCTTC. This encodes CASSLAPPGTGVYNEQFF.

V usage is TRBV7-8 and J usage is TRBJ2-1; TRBD2 matches 7 bases. This CDR3 is 15 amino acids long. V trimming: 2 bases; J trimming: 4 bases; junction bases outside the gene matches: 5. Germline CDR1 is SGHVS and CDR2 is FQNEAQ. The CDR3 reads CASSLWRELYNEQFF. The CDR3 coding sequence is TGTGCCAGCAGCTTATGGCGGGAGCTGTACAATGAGCAGTTCTTC.

The chain joins TRBV29-1 to TRBJ1-2; the D is unclear. The V gene's germline CDR1 is SQVTM and CDR2 ANQGSEA. Trimming left V 3 bases short and J 3 bases short, with 11 bases between. This CDR3 comprises 13 residues. The CDR3 sequence is CSVDLVRDYGYTF. The DNA of the CDR3 is TGCAGCGTTGATTTAGTCCGGGACTATGGCTACACCTTC. The full variable domain, its missing parts supplied by reference TRBV29-1 and TRBJ1-2, is SAVISQKPSRDICQRGTSLTIQCQVDSQVTMMFWYRQQPGQSLTLIATANQGSEATYESGFVIDKFPISRPNLTFSTLTVSNMSPEDSSIYLCSVDLVRDYGYTFGSGTRLTVV.

A single count supports this clone. The chain employs TRBV2 and TRBJ1-5; D unresolved. Germline lookup yields CDR1 SNHLY and CDR2 FYNNEI. CDR3 length equals 17 residues. V was cut by 3 bases and J by 5 bases, with 20 bases left in between. In nucleotides, the CDR3 is TGTGCCAGCAGTGACCCAGGAGGACGGCTCTCTGATCAGCCCCAGCATTTT. Residues: CASSDPGGRLSDQPQHF. The full variable domain, with the rest looked up from reference TRBV2 and TRBJ1-5, is EPEVTQTPSHQVTQMGQEVILRCVPISNHLYFYWYRQILGQKVEFLVSFYNNEISEKSEIFDDQFSVERPDGSNFTLKIRSTKLEDSAMYFCASSDPGGRLSDQPQHFGDGTRLSIL.

V gene TRBV30 combines with J gene TRBJ2-7, with 7 bases that match TRBD2. The CDR3 spans 14 residues. Trimming removed 6 bases from V and 3 bases from J; junction bases left unmatched: 11. Germline-derived CDR1 and CDR2 are GTSNPN and SVGIG (reference sequence). The CDR3: CACLGRGGSYEQYF. CDR3 nucleotide sequence: TGTGCCTGTTTAGGTCGGGGAGGGAGCTACGAGCAGTACTTC. Full variable domain (remainder filled in from reference TRBV30 and TRBJ2-7): SQTIHQWPATLVQPVGSPLSLECTVEGTSNPNLYWYRQAAGRGLQLLFYSVGIGQISSEVPQNLSASRPQDRQFILSSKKLLLSDSGFYLCACLGRGGSYEQYFGPGTRLTVT.

The genes are TRBV27 and TRBJ1-2, with 7 bases aligning to TRBD1. V shed 3 bases, J shed 8 bases, and the junction held 12 bases outside the gene matches. This CDR3 has 15 amino acids. CDR1 and CDR2 from the germline V gene are MNHEY and SMNVEV (reference sequence). CDR3 in amino acids: CASSLDVGQIGGYTF. The CDR3 nucleotides read TGTGCCAGCAGTTTGGACGTGGGACAGATTGGAGGCTACACCTTC.

This clone was counted once. The chain joins TRBV19 to TRBJ2-5; TRBD2 matches 11 bases. CDR3 length: 15 residues. J gave up 4 bases and V 1 base, and 2 bases lay outside the gene matches. The V gene's germline CDR1 is LNHDA and CDR2 SQIVND (reference sequence). CDR3: CASSIGLAGTETQYF. The CDR3 DNA follows: TGTGCCAGTAGTATAGGACTAGCGGGAACAGAGACCCAGTACTTC.

The chain uses TRBV7-9 and TRBJ1-1, with D unclear. CDR3 size: 12 residues. Germline V gene lookup returns CDR1 SEHNR and CDR2 FQNEAQ (reference sequence). V lost 8 bases and J lost 8, with 15 bases in between. The CDR3 loop reads CASRRGTEEAFF. The CDR3, as DNA: TGTGCCAGCCGCCGGGGTACAGAAGAAGCTTTCTTT. Drawing the rest from reference TRBV7-9 and TRBJ1-1, the complete variable domain is DTGVSQNPRHKITKRGQNVTFRCDPISEHNRLYWYRQTLGQGPEFLTYFQNEAQLEKSRLLSDRFSAERPKGSFSTLEIQRTEQGDSAMYLCASRRGTEEAFFGQGTRLTVV.

The V call is TRBV5-6, the J call TRBJ2-3; 9 bases map to TRBD2. This CDR3 spans 14 amino acids. CDR1 and CDR2 from the germline V gene are SGHDT and YYEEEE. V gave up 3 bases and J gave up 1 base; unmatched junction bases: 0. The CDR3 is CASSWTSGTDTQYF. CDR3 sequence (DNA): TGTGCCAGCAGCTGGACTAGCGGCACAGATACGCAGTATTTT. The variable domain in full, with the rest retrieved from reference TRBV5-6 and TRBJ2-3, is DAGVTQSPTHLIKTRGQQVTLRCSPKSGHDTVSWYQQALGQGPQFIFQYYEEEERQRGNFPDRFSGHQFPNYSSELNVNALLLGDSALYLCASSWTSGTDTQYFGPGTRLTVL.

The chain links TRBV11-2 to TRBJ2-7; TRBD2 agrees at 12 bases. V gave up 2 bases and J gave up 0 bases; unmatched junction bases: 11. The germline CDR1 and CDR2 sequences are SGHAT and FQNNGV. The CDR3 has 19 residues. Here the CDR3 DNA reads TGTGCCAGCAGCTTATCCCTTACTAGCGGGAGGTCCTACTCCTACGAGCAGTACTTC. Residues: CASSLSLTSGRSYSYEQYF.

The chain carries TRBV4-3 and TRBJ2-7; TRBD1 matches 10 bases. V shed 2 bases, J shed 6 bases, and the junction held 7 bases outside the gene matches. The germline V gene encodes CDR1 LGHNA and CDR2 YSLEER. The length of the CDR3 is 15 residues. The CDR3 sequence is CASSQTTRTGGEQYF. DNA of the CDR3: TGCGCCAGCAGCCAAACAACCCGGACAGGGGGCGAGCAGTACTTC.

This chain connects TRBV2 to TRBJ2-7; 7 nucleotides line up with TRBD1. The CDR3 totals 14 residues. Germline V gene lookup returns CDR1 SNHLY and CDR2 FYNNEI. J lost 0 bases, V lost 7 bases, and 6 bases had no gene match. CDR3 protein: CASTPRDSSYEQYF. The DNA for the CDR3 is TGTGCCAGCACCCCCAGGGACAGCTCCTACGAGCAGTACTTC.

The chain has TRBV5-8 and TRBJ1-5, with 9 positions matching TRBD1. The CDR3 runs 15 residues. J gave up 4 bases and V 5 bases, and 7 bases lay outside the gene matches. The germline CDR1 and CDR2 sequences are SGHTS and YDEGEE. CDR3 DNA sequence: TGTGCCAGCAGACGGGACAGGGTAAAGAATCAGCCCCAGCATTTT. This gives the protein CASRRDRVKNQPQHF. The full variable domain, with the rest looked up from reference TRBV5-8 and TRBJ1-5, is EAGVTQSPTHLIKTRGQQATLRCSPISGHTSVYWYQQALGLGLQFLLWYDEGEERNRGNFPPRFSGRQFPNYSSELNVNALELEDSALYLCASRRDRVKNQPQHFGDGTRLSIL.

This rearrangement joins TRBV4-3 to TRBJ2-4, with a tentative D call TRBD2 (5 bases). Germline CDR1 LGHNA, CDR2 YSLEER. Trimming pared 0 bases from V and 0 bases from J, leaving 12 bases between. This CDR3 spans 17 amino acids. The DNA of the CDR3 is TGCGCCAGCAGCCAAGATCTTAGAGGGCTAGCCAAAAACATTCAGTACTTC. As protein: CASSQDLRGLAKNIQYF.

V usage is TRBV7-2 and J usage is TRBJ2-2; TRBD2 aligns across 12 bases. Germline lookup yields CDR1 SGHTA and CDR2 FQGNSA. This CDR3 region has 16 residues. V gave up 6 bases and J gave up 6 bases; unmatched junction bases: 8. The CDR3 region has the DNA TGTGCCAGCAGGCCTAGCGGGAGGGCCCAATCCGGGGAGCTGTTTTTT. Encoded protein: CASRPSGRAQSGELFF. Variable domain in full (rest from reference TRBV7-2 and TRBJ2-2): GAGVSQSPSNKVTEKGKDVELRCDPISGHTALYWYRQSLGQGLEFLIYFQGNSAPDKSGLPSDRFSAERTGGSVSTLTIQRTQQEDSAVYLCASRPSGRAQSGELFFGEGSRLTVL.

The chain uses TRBV15 and TRBJ2-3; the D gene is possibly TRBD1 (5 bases). Trimming cost V 1 base and J 4 bases, with 15 bases left between them. CDR3 length equals 16 residues. The germline V gene has CDR1 LNHNV and CDR2 YYDKDF (reference sequence). CDR3 bases: TGTGCCACCAGCAGAGTCCACAGTACAGGTGCAGATACGCAGTATTTT. Translation: CATSRVHSTGADTQYF.

The V and J genes are TRBV23-1 and TRBJ1-2, with D possibly TRBD1 on 5 matching bases. TRBV23-1 is identified as an open reading frame with a role that is uncertain. The CDR3 runs to 15 residues. The V and J ends lost 3 bases and 6 bases respectively, with 17 bases between them. For the CDR3, the DNA is TGCGCCAGCAGTCAGGGGGGATCCACTATTGATGGCTACACCTTC. Amino acids: CASSQGGSTIDGYTF.

The rearrangement joins TRBV2 to TRBJ1-5, with D tentatively TRBD1 (5 bases). Trimming cost V 3 bases and J 1 base, with 13 bases left between them. Germline V CDR1 and CDR2: SNHLY, FYNNEI. The CDR3 contains 16 residues. CDR3 region: CASSELSGGSNQPQHF. CDR3 DNA: TGTGCCAGCAGTGAGTTGTCGGGGGGAAGCAATCAGCCCCAGCATTTT.

V is TRBV5-1 and J is TRBJ2-7; 11 nucleotides line up with TRBD2. V lost 2 bases and J lost 13; bases outside the gene matches: 11. Germline lookup yields CDR1 SGHRS and CDR2 YFSETQ. This CDR3 contains 14 residues. The CDR3 region has the DNA TGCGCCAGCAGCTTAGAACTAGCGGGAGATTCCCGATACTTC. Its protein product is CASSLELAGDSRYF.

The chain recombines TRBV18 with TRBJ2-7; TRBD2 agrees at 16 bases. The germline CDR1 and CDR2 sequences are KGHSH and LQKENI. The CDR3 has 17 residues. V lost 2 bases, J lost 4 bases, and 5 bases stayed unmatched. CDR3 sequence: CASSPAPGLAGGYEQYF. As DNA, the CDR3 is TGTGCCAGCTCACCAGCGCCGGGACTAGCGGGAGGGTACGAGCAGTACTTC.